This T cell receptor (beta chain) was observed in a study of blood T cell repertoires in COVID-19. The assay was immunoSEQ multiplex PCR, and TCRdb's table has in-frame clones only and misses some. The table shows 350,000 to 450,000 clones, with 85% to 90% occurring only once. Individuals drawn from 24 US areas were roughly 18 to 95 years old. Grouping used clinical history reported by participants in a survey and questionnaire. The V end was cut by 1 base, the J end by 3 bases, with 7 bases between. CDR1 is SGHVS, CDR2 FNYEAQ, per germline. The CDR3 extends over 14 amino acids. The V gene is TRBV7-6, the J gene TRBJ2-1, with D hard to call. The receptor was derived from a young man who had recovered from COVID-19. Sequencing used PBMCs or T cells enriched from blood (not recorded which). CDR3 loop: CASSLGPGYNEQFF. The CDR3 DNA follows: TGTGCCAGCAGCTTAGGCCCAGGCTACAATGAGCAGTTCTTC.